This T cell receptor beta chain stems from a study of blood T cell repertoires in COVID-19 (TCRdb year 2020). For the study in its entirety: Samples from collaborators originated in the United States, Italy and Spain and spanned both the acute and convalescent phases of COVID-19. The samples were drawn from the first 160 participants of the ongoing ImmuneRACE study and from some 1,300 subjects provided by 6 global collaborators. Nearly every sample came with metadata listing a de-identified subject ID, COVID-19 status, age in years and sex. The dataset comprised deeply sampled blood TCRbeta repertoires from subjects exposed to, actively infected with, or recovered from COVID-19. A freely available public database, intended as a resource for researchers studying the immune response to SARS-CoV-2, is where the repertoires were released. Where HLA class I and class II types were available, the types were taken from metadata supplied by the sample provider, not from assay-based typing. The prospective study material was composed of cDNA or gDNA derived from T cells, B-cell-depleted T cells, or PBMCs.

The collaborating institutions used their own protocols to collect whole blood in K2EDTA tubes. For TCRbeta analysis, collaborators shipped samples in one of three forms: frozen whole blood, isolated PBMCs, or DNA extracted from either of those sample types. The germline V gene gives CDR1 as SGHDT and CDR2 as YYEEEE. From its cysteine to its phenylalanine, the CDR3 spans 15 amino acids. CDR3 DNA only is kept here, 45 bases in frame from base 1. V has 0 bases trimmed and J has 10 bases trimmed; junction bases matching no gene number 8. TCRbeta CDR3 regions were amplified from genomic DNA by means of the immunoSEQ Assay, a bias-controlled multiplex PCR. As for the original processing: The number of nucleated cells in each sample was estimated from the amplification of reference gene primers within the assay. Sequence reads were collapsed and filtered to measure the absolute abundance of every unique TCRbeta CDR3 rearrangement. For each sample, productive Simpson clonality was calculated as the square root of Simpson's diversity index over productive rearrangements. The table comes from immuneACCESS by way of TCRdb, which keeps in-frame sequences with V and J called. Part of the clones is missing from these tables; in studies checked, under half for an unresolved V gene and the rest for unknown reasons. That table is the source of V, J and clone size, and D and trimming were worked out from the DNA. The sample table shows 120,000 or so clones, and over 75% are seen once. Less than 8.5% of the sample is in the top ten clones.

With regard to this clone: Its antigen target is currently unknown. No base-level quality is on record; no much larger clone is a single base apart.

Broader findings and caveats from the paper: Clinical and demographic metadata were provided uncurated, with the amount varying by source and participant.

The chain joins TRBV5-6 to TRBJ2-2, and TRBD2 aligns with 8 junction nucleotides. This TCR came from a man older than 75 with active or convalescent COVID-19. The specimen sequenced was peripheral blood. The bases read TGTGCCAGCAGCTTGGTCCCGGGAGGGCTCACGGAGCTGTTTTTT. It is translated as CASSLVPGGLTELFF.